This section outlines one T cell receptor (beta chain) sequence together with its context. The data were taken from a study of blood T cell repertoires in COVID-19. In the study overall: Some COVID-19 samples were acute and others convalescent; all came from the United States, Italy and Spain. In each case, the material was cDNA or gDNA derived from T cells, B-cell-depleted T cells, or PBMCs.

Authors' analysis steps: Amplified reference gene primers provided the basis for estimating nucleated cell counts. Only in-frame clones appear in the TCRdb table, and some are missing; sequencing was by immunoSEQ multiplex PCR. The V and J calls and the clone size are those of that table, but D and trimming were determined from the DNA. The table lists about 240,000 clones, about 68% of them singletons. J lost 10 bases, V lost 4 bases, and 2 bases had no gene match. The germline gives CDR1 LGHDT, CDR2 YNNKEL (reference sequence). The CDR3 contains 13 residues. This chain joins TRBV3-1 (or the pseudogene TRBV3-2) and TRBJ1-6; 9 bases map to TRBD1. This clonotype was sampled from a woman of 80 years or more with acute or convalescent COVID-19. Sequencing was carried out using peripheral blood. This CDR3 reads CASSPGTGSPLHF. The CDR3 DNA sequence: TGTGCCAGCAGCCCCGGGACAGGGTCACCCCTCCACTTT.